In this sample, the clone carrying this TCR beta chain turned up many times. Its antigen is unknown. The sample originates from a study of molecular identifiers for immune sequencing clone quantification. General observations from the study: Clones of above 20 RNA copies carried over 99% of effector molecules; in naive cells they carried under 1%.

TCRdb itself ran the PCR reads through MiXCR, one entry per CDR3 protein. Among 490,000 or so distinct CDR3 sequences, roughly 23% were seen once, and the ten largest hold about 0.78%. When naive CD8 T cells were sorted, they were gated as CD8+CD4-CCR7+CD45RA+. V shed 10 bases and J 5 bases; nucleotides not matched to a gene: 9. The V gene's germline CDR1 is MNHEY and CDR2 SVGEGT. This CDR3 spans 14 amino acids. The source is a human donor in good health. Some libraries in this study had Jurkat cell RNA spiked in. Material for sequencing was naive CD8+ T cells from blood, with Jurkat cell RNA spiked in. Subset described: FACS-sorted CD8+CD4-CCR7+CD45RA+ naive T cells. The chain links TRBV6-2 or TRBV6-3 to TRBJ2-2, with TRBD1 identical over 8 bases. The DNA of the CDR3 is TGTGCCACCGACAGGGGAACCCAAACCGGGGAGCTGTTTTTT. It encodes CATDRGTQTGELFF.